The rows below give T cell receptor beta chains drawn from one sample of a study of cytomegalovirus exposure and HLA in healthy donors. Here immunoSEQ multiplex PCR was the method, and the copy in TCRdb shows in-frame clones only, minus some. This sample yields about 68,000 clones, of which more than 80% are seen a single time; about 6.8% belongs to the top ten. The sequenced material came from PBMCs. Source of these receptors: a human donor in good health. The CDR3 runs from the conserved cysteine through the conserved F or W. Fields, in order: D gene, J gene, V gene, clone size, CDR3 protein, CDR3 DNA. The D gene is left open where the match is weak. Size tells how often a clone was seen (once, few, many) or the class of an expanded clone, and some rows leave it out.

>-|TRBJ1-4|TRBV19|-
CASSYVPGEKLFF
TGTGCCAGTAGTTATGTGCCGGGGGAAAAACTGTTTTTT
>TRBD1|TRBJ2-2|TRBV6-6|few
CASSPTGGANTGELFF
TGTGCCAGCAGTCCTACAGGGGGCGCGAACACCGGGGAGCTGTTTTTT
>-|TRBJ2-7|TRBV18|-
CASSLQQFYEQYF
TGTGCCAGCTCACTACAACAGTTCTACGAGCAGTACTTC
>-|TRBJ2-1|TRBV5-4|-
CASSLDYFEQFF
TGTGCCAGCAGCTTGGACTATTTTGAGCAGTTCTTC
>-|TRBJ1-1|TRBV6-5|-
CASRGGEGNTEAFF
TGTGCCAGCAGGGGGGGAGAGGGGAACACTGAAGCTTTCTTT
>-|TRBJ2-7|TRBV2|once
CASREATGLSPSHEQYF
TGTGCCAGCAGGGAAGCGACGGGGTTATCCCCTTCTCACGAGCAGTACTTC
>-|TRBJ1-4|TRBV27|once
CASTYRVNEKLFF
TGTGCCAGCACATACAGGGTAAATGAAAAACTGTTTTTT
>-|TRBJ1-5|TRBV13|-
CASSYRGQPQHF
TGTGCCAGCAGCTATAGGGGGCAGCCCCAGCATTTT
>TRBD2|TRBJ2-7|TRBV7-2|few
CASSPLAGGPREQYF
TGTGCCAGCAGCCCCCTAGCGGGGGGGCCTCGGGAGCAGTACTTC
>TRBD1|TRBJ1-2|TRBV4-3|-
CASSQDEQGFYGYTF
TGCGCCAGCAGCCAAGATGAACAGGGGTTCTATGGCTACACCTTC
>TRBD2|TRBJ2-5|TRBV27|-
CASSSILAGGRETQYF
TGTGCCAGCAGTTCGATCCTAGCGGGGGGGCGTGAGACCCAGTACTTC
>TRBD1|TRBJ1-1|TRBV6-5|few
CATRSGGQENTEAFF
TGTGCCACCCGGAGTGGGGGACAGGAGAACACTGAAGCTTTCTTT
>TRBD1|TRBJ1-2|TRBV5-4|-
CASSQGQGDIYGYTF
TGTGCCAGCAGCCAGGGACAGGGTGATATCTATGGCTACACCTTC
>-|TRBJ2-7|TRBV4-1|-
CASSQDTYEQYF
TGCGCCAGCAGCCAAGATACCTACGAGCAGTACTTC
>TRBD1|TRBJ1-3|TRBV27|once
CASSPGTVWGNTIYF
TGTGCCAGCAGCCCCGGGACAGTCTGGGGAAACACCATATATTTT
>-|TRBJ2-5|TRBV2|-
CASSELKGDYGETQYF
TGTGCCAGCAGTGAACTCAAAGGGGATTACGGAGAGACCCAGTACTTC
>-|TRBJ1-4|TRBV30|-
CAWAKQGGLFF
TGTGCCTGGGCCAAACAGGGTGGACTGTTTTTT
>-|TRBJ2-1|TRBV14|once
CASSHLGHNYNEQFF
TGTGCCAGCAGCCATTTGGGACATAACTACAATGAGCAGTTCTTC
>-|TRBJ2-3|TRBV2|-
CASSVGRGGPTSTDTQYF
TGTGCCAGCAGTGTTGGACGCGGGGGCCCTACTAGCACAGATACGCAGTATTTT
>TRBD1|TRBJ2-7|TRBV10-3|-
CAISVVRGSYEQYF
TGTGCCATCAGTGTCGTCAGGGGGTCCTACGAGCAGTACTTC
>-|TRBJ1-1|TRBV28|once
CATRVGPDSAFF
TGTGCCACCAGGGTTGGGCCTGATTCGGCTTTCTTT
>TRBD2|TRBJ2-2|TRBV2|-
CASSAISGGAGELFF
TGTGCCAGCAGCGCTATAAGCGGGGGGGCCGGGGAGCTGTTTTTT
>-|TRBJ1-1|TRBV12-5|-
CASGLAVSNTEAFF
TGTGCTAGTGGTTTGGCAGTTTCCAACACTGAAGCTTTCTTT
>-|TRBJ1-1|TRBV6-6|-
CASSFRDTEAFF
TGTGCCAGCAGTTTCCGGGACACTGAAGCTTTCTTT
>-|TRBJ2-7|TRBV30|-
CAGYRDSRSYEQYF
TGTGCCGGGTACCGGGACTCCCGATCCTACGAGCAGTACTTC
>TRBD1|TRBJ1-1|TRBV18|once
CASSPRGGPEGYTEAFF
TGTGCCAGCTCACCACGAGGGGGCCCGGAGGGTTACACTGAAGCTTTCTTT
>TRBD1|TRBJ1-2|TRBV5-4|-
CAGTLDRGYGYTF
TGTGCCGGGACCCTGGACAGGGGGTATGGCTACACCTTC
>-|TRBJ1-1|TRBV19|few
CASSTAVRGITEAFF
TGTGCCAGTAGTACAGCCGTGAGGGGGATCACTGAAGCTTTCTTT
>-|TRBJ1-2|TRBV14|-
CASSQVQSSGYTF
TGTGCCAGCAGCCAAGTACAGAGTAGTGGCTACACCTTC
>TRBD2|TRBJ2-2|TRBV6-6|-
CASTDTSGGSGELFF
TGTGCCAGCACCGACACTAGCGGGGGGTCCGGGGAGCTGTTTTTT
>-|TRBJ2-7|TRBV10-2|few
CASSVSGLGEQYF
TGCGCCAGCAGTGTTAGCGGTTTAGGAGAGCAGTACTTC
>-|TRBJ1-5|TRBV30|once
CAWSPLDQPQHF
TGTGCCTGGAGTCCTCTCGATCAGCCCCAGCATTTT
>-|TRBJ1-2|TRBV14|-
CAIGTSNYGYTF
TGTGCCATCGGGACATCTAACTATGGCTACACCTTC
>TRBD2|TRBJ2-2|TRBV7-3|few
CASSLGLANTGELFF
TGTGCCAGCAGCTTGGGACTAGCGAACACCGGGGAGCTGTTTTTT
>-|TRBJ2-1|TRBV9|few
CASSPAVGQGKEQFF
TGTGCCAGCAGCCCTGCGGTGGGCCAGGGGAAAGAGCAGTTCTTC
>TRBD2|TRBJ2-2|TRBV11-3|-
CASSLETSGGTGELFF
TGTGCCAGCAGCTTGGAAACTAGCGGGGGAACCGGGGAGCTGTTTTTT
>-|TRBJ1-5|TRBV30|-
CAWSTGLDQPQHF
TGTGCCTGGAGTACAGGGTTGGATCAGCCCCAGCATTTT
>TRBD2|TRBJ2-5|TRBV29-1|-
CSVEISGVETQYF
TGCAGCGTTGAAATTAGCGGGGTAGAGACCCAGTACTTC
>-|TRBJ2-5|TRBV14|-
CASSQDHVTTRGADF
TGTGCCAGCAGCCAAGATCATGTGACGACTCGTGGGGCGGACTTC
>-|TRBJ2-7|TRBV6-5|-
CASKESGTYSYEQYF
TGTGCCAGCAAGGAGTCCGGGACATACTCCTACGAGCAGTACTTC
>-|TRBJ2-3|TRBV29-1|-
CSQKGGGAGDTQYF
TGCAGCCAGAAGGGAGGGGGGGCCGGCGATACGCAGTATTTT
>TRBD1|TRBJ2-6|TRBV4-3|-
CASSHGQASLFSGANVLTF
TGCGCCAGCAGCCATGGACAGGCCAGCCTTTTTTCTGGGGCCAACGTCCTGACTTTC
>TRBD2|TRBJ2-5|TRBV5-1|once
CASRLAGTSGRAQETQYF
TGCGCCAGCAGACTGGCGGGGACTAGCGGGAGGGCGCAAGAGACCCAGTACTTC